These T cell receptor beta chains were read from a single sample in a study of shared clonotypes between healthy human individuals. Profiled with immunoSEQ multiplex PCR; TCRdb holds only in-frame clones, not every one. The sample lists roughly 2.4 million clones, 95% occurring once. The sequencing sample was made of naive CD4+ T cells sorted from blood. The receptors were gathered from a young man in good health. Each CDR3 is given with its conserved first and last residue. The D gene is left open where the match is weak. Clone size is shown for a subset of rows, as once, few, many or a class of expanded clone.

D	V	length	size	J	CDR3	DNA
.	TRBV21-1	19	.	TRBJ2-7	CASSTNRRGGLAGRSEQYF	TGTGCCAGCAGCACGAACCGAAGGGGCGGACTAGCGGGGAGGAGCGAGCAGTACTTC
TRBD1	TRBV5-4	14	.	TRBJ1-3	CASSATGAGNTIYF	TGTGCCAGCAGCGCGACAGGGGCTGGAAACACCATATATTTT
TRBD1	TRBV6-1	17	once	TRBJ2-4	CASSVTGARVAKNIQYF	TGTGCCAGCAGTGTGACAGGGGCGAGGGTAGCCAAAAACATTCAGTACTTC
.	TRBV5-1	16	.	TRBJ1-1	CASSSEPPNGGTEAFF	TGCGCCAGCAGCTCCGAGCCGCCCAATGGTGGGACTGAAGCTTTCTTT
TRBD1	TRBV15	11	.	TRBJ2-1	CATSRDRKQFF	TGTGCCACCAGCCGGGACAGAAAGCAGTTCTTC
TRBD2	TRBV7-3	16	.	TRBJ2-5	CASRSSGGRTEETQYF	TGTGCCAGCAGATCGAGCGGGGGCCGGACAGAAGAGACCCAGTACTTC
TRBD2	TRBV6-1	15	.	TRBJ2-3	CASSRSGGEGDTQYF	TGTGCCAGCAGTCGTAGCGGGGGGGAGGGAGATACGCAGTATTTT
.	TRBV29-1	16	.	TRBJ2-4	CSVSSGALPTKNIQYF	TGCAGCGTTAGTTCAGGGGCCCTCCCTACCAAAAACATTCAGTACTTC
.	TRBV5-6	15	.	TRBJ2-7	CASSRDLRGSYEQYF	TGTGCCAGCAGCCGAGACTTAAGGGGCTCCTACGAGCAGTACTTC
.	TRBV5-4	13	.	TRBJ1-2	CAWKSVANYGYTF	TGTGCCTGGAAGTCAGTCGCTAACTATGGCTACACCTTC
TRBD1	TRBV28	14	.	TRBJ1-1	CASSSTGGALRAFF	TGTGCCAGCAGTTCTACAGGGGGCGCATTACGGGCTTTCTTT
.	TRBV6-1	14	.	TRBJ2-2	CASSERPSTGELFF	TGTGCCAGCAGTGAAAGGCCTAGCACCGGGGAGCTGTTTTTT
.	TRBV7-2	14	.	TRBJ2-3	CASSLGDLRDTQYF	TGTGCCAGCAGCTTAGGGGATTTGAGAGATACGCAGTATTTT
TRBD1	TRBV7-6	16	.	TRBJ1-4	CASSSARTGVFEKLFF	TGTGCCAGCAGCTCCGCCCGTACAGGGGTTTTTGAAAAACTGTTTTTT
.	TRBV7-9	16	.	TRBJ1-4	CASTVYEEATNEKLFF	TGTGCCAGCACTGTCTACGAGGAGGCAACTAATGAAAAACTGTTTTTT
TRBD2	TRBV2	17	.	TRBJ2-3	CASSPEASGVSTDTQYF	TGTGCCAGCAGTCCCGAGGCTAGCGGGGTTAGCACAGATACGCAGTATTTT
TRBD1	TRBV6-1	15	.	TRBJ1-5	CASSVDRGSNQPQHF	TGTGCCAGCAGTGTGGACAGGGGTAGCAATCAGCCCCAGCATTTT
.	TRBV6-1	14	.	TRBJ1-2	CASFPWGATDGYTF	TGTGCCAGCTTTCCATGGGGGGCAACCGATGGCTACACCTTC
.	TRBV13	13	once	TRBJ2-7	CASSYIAGGEQYF	TGTGCCAGCAGCTACATTGCGGGTGGCGAGCAGTACTTC
TRBD2	TRBV5-4	14	.	TRBJ2-7	CASTIAGPSYEQYF	TGTGCCAGCACCATAGCGGGTCCCTCCTACGAGCAGTACTTC
.	TRBV10-3	14	.	TRBJ2-2	CAISERGSTGELFF	TGTGCCATCAGTGAACGGGGTAGCACCGGGGAGCTGTTTTTT
.	TRBV4-1	13	.	TRBJ1-3	CASSYPSGNTIYF	TGCGCCAGCAGCTACCCCTCTGGAAACACCATATATTTT
.	TRBV7-2	15	.	TRBJ2-5	CASSLVSGRQETQYF	TGTGCCAGCAGCTTAGTGTCAGGGAGACAAGAGACCCAGTACTTC
.	TRBV7-6	14	.	TRBJ1-5	CASSRAGLDQPQHF	TGTGCCAGCAGCCGCGCGGGGCTGGATCAGCCCCAGCATTTT
.	TRBV29-1	17	.	TRBJ2-1	CSAERLERVPPYNEQFF	TGCAGCGCCGAGCGTCTGGAGCGGGTTCCGCCCTACAATGAGCAGTTCTTC
TRBD2	TRBV19	15	.	TRBJ2-7	CASSTLAGDGNEQYF	TGTGCCAGTAGTACACTAGCGGGAGATGGGAACGAGCAGTACTTC
.	TRBV7-9	16	.	TRBJ2-1	CASSLDGQGFNNEQFF	TGTGCCAGCAGCTTAGATGGGCAGGGGTTCAACAATGAGCAGTTCTTC
.	TRBV30	14	.	TRBJ1-3	CAWGETNPGNTIYF	TGTGCCTGGGGGGAGACAAATCCCGGAAACACCATATATTTT
.	TRBV5-8	13	.	TRBJ2-7	CASSSANVYEQYF	TGTGCCAGCAGCTCCGCCAATGTCTACGAGCAGTACTTC